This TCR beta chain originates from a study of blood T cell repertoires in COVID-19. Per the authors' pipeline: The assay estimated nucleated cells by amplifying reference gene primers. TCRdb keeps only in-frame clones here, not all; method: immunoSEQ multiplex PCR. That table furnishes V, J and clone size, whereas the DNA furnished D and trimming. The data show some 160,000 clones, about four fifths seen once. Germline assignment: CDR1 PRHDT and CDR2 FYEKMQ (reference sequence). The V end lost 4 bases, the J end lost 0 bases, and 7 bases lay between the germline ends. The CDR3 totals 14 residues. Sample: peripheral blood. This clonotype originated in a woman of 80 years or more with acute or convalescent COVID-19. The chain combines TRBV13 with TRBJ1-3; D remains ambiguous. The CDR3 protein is CASSSLNSGNTIYF. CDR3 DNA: TGTGCCAGCAGCTCCCTAAACTCTGGAAACACCATATATTTT.